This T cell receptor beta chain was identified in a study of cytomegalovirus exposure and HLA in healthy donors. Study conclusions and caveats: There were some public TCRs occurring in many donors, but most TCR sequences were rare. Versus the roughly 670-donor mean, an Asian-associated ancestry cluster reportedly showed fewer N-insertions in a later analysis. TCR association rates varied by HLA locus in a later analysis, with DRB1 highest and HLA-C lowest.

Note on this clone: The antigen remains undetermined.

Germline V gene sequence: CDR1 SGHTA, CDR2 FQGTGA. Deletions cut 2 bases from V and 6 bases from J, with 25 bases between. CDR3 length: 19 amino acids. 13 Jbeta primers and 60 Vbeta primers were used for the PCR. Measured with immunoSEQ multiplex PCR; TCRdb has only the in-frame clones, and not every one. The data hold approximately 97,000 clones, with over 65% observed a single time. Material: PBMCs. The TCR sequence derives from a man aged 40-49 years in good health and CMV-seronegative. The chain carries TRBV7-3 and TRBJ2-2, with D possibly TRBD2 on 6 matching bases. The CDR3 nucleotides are TGTGCCAGCAGCTTAGAAATGGGCCGCGGGGCTAGCCGGCCCGGGGAGCTGTTTTTT. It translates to CASSLEMGRGASRPGELFF.